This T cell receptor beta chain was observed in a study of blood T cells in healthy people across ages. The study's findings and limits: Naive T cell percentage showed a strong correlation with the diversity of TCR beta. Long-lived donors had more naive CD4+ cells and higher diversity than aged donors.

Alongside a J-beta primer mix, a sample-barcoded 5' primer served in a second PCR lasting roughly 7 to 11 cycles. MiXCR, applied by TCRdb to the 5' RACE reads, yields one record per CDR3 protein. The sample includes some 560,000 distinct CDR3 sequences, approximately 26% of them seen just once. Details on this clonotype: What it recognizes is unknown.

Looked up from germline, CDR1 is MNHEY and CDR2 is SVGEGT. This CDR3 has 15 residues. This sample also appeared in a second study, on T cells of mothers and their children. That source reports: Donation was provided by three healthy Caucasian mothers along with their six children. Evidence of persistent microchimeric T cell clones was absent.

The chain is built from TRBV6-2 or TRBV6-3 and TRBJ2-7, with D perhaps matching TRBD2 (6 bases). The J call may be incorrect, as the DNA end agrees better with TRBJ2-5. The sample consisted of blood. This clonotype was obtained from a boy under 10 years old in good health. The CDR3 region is CASSYSRLVGETQYF. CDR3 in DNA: TGTGCCAGCAGTTACTCACGACTAGTTGGAGAGACCCAGTACTTC.